The 2 T cell receptor beta chains listed next were all sequenced from one sample in a study of OX40 agonist ivuxolimab in advanced cancers. The data were produced by immunoSEQ multiplex PCR, yet TCRdb's version contains in-frame clones alone and is incomplete. The sample shows some 75,000 clones, about 88% of them seen only once. Sequenced here: CD4+ or CD8+ T cells sorted from blood, sampled in a trial of the OX40 agonist ivuxolimab. The receptors originated from an adult with an advanced solid tumor such as melanoma, head and neck, liver or kidney cancer.

This chain joins TRBV30 and TRBJ2-7; 8 bases agree with TRBD1. Losses at the gene ends were 7 bases for V and 3 bases for J; bases not matched to a gene: 14. Germline-derived CDR1 and CDR2 are GTSNPN and SVGIG (reference sequence). This CDR3 region has 15 residues. CDR3: CAYARGRGLHYEQYF. The CDR3 DNA sequence: TGTGCCTACGCTCGAGGCAGGGGGCTACACTACGAGCAGTACTTC.

On this clone itself: Other DNA sequences in the same sample also yield this CDR3. V usage is TRBV6-1 and J usage is TRBJ2-7; 8 bases line up with TRBD2. V lost 0 bases to trimming and J lost 1 base; unmatched junction nucleotides: 5. Germline V gene data show CDR1 as MNHNS and CDR2 as SASEGT. The length of the CDR3 is 16 residues. This chain's CDR3 is CASSEALLAGSYEQYF. The CDR3, as DNA: TGTGCCAGCAGTGAAGCGCTTCTAGCGGGTTCCTACGAGCAGTACTTC.